These 23 T cell receptor beta chains came from one sample sequenced in a study of blood T cell dynamics during melanoma immunotherapy. The time point was: week 3, after first cycle of checkpoint inhibitor. The repertoire was sequenced with immunoSEQ multiplex PCR; TCRdb's copy has only in-frame clones and lacks some. The table includes about 8,600 clones, around 90% detected once. The material sequenced was blood, taken from a patient treated with checkpoint blockade. Receptors originate from a human donor with melanoma.

V usage is TRBV30 and J usage is TRBJ2-5; D unclear. The V end was cut by 3 bases, the J end by 5 bases, with 10 bases between. CDR1 and CDR2 from the germline V gene are GTSNPN and SVGIG (reference sequence). The CDR3 has 12 residues. CDR3 DNA: TGTGCCTGGAGAAGACCCCTTGAGACCCAGTACTTC. Translating gives CAWRRPLETQYF.

J is TRBJ2-2 and V is TRBV19; D remains ambiguous. The CDR3 sequence is 15 residues long. Looked up from germline, CDR1 is LNHDA and CDR2 is SQIVND (reference sequence). V was cut by 5 bases and J by 0 bases, with 10 bases left in between. CDR3 DNA sequence: TGTGCCAGTAGTCACGGACGGGCGAACACCGGGGAGCTGTTTTTT. Protein product: CASSHGRANTGELFF.

This clone was counted between two and nine times. This rearrangement joins TRBV5-5 to TRBJ1-6; 11 positions match TRBD1. The length of the CDR3 is 15 residues. J lost 8 bases, V lost 3 bases, and 4 bases had no gene match. In germline, CDR1 is SGHKS, CDR2 YYEKEE (reference sequence). The CDR3 sequence is CASSSWDRGDSPLHF. CDR3 sequence (DNA): TGTGCCAGCAGCTCCTGGGACAGGGGGGATTCACCCCTCCACTTT.

V is TRBV6-6 and J is TRBJ2-3; 8 bases are shared with TRBD2. With 0 bases clipped from V and 2 bases from J, the junction kept 4 bases outside the gene matches. From germline, CDR1 is MNHNY and CDR2 SVGAGI (reference sequence). This CDR3 is built from 16 residues. Here the CDR3 reads CASSYSRGVVTDTQYF. The CDR3 DNA reads TGTGCCAGCAGTTACTCGCGGGGGGTTGTCACAGATACGCAGTATTTT.

V usage is TRBV14 and J usage is TRBJ2-5; 8 nucleotides line up with TRBD2. Losses at the gene ends were 5 bases for V and 0 bases for J; bases not matched to a gene: 5. Germline CDR1 is SGHDN and CDR2 is FVKESK. The CDR3 consists of 15 residues. Written as DNA, the CDR3 is TGTGCCAGCAGCGCTATACTAGCGGACCAAGAGACCCAGTACTTC. It encodes CASSAILADQETQYF.

This clone was recorded only once. This chain uses TRBV10-1 with TRBJ2-2, with unresolved D. The CDR3 is 13 residues long. Between the trimmed V and J ends, which lost 3 bases and 3 bases, there was a span of 5 bases. Germline CDR1 and CDR2: WNHNN and SYGVQD (reference sequence). The CDR3: CASSDRDTGELFF. The CDR3 nucleotides are TGCGCCAGCAGTGATCGGGACACCGGGGAGCTGTTTTTT.

This rearrangement joins TRBV27 to TRBJ1-5; TRBD1 is a possible D gene (5 bases). CDR3 length: 15 residues. V lost 5 bases, J lost 3 bases, and 14 bases lay in between. The germline V gene encodes CDR1 MNHEY and CDR2 SMNVEV (reference sequence). The CDR3 spells CASSLLRGDNQPQHF. For the CDR3, the DNA is TGTGCCAGCAGTCTCTTGCGGGGGGACAATCAGCCCCAGCATTTT.

J is TRBJ1-1 and V is TRBV9; D is unclear. Germline lookup yields CDR1 SGDLS and CDR2 YYNGEE. The CDR3 spans 15 residues. Trimming cost V 0 bases and J 1 base, with 10 bases left between them. The DNA of the CDR3 is TGTGCCAGCAGCGTAGGAGGAGCTAAGAACACTGAAGCTTTCTTT. Amino acids: CASSVGGAKNTEAFF.

This clone was observed a few times. This chain uses TRBV28 with TRBJ2-7, with D tentatively TRBD1 (6 bases). The CDR3 totals 13 residues. Trimming removed 7 bases at V and 2 bases at J, with 12 bases between. Germline lookup yields CDR1 MDHEN and CDR2 SYDVKM. CDR3 sequence (DNA): TGTGCCAGCATCCCTGGGGACACCTACGAGCAGTACTTC. It specifies CASIPGDTYEQYF.

The rearrangement joins TRBV6-1 to TRBJ2-6, with a possible D match to TRBD2 (5 bases). V was pared by 4 bases and J by 3 bases, with 7 bases between. The CDR3 length is 14 residues. CDR1 is MNHNS and CDR2 is SASEGT in the germline V gene. CDR3 protein: CASSGAGGANVLTF. The CDR3 DNA is TGTGCCAGCAGTGGTGCGGGTGGGGCCAACGTCCTGACTTTC.

This chain uses TRBV18 with TRBJ2-3, with D perhaps TRBD1 (8 bases). The CDR3 runs to 14 residues. The V end lost 6 bases, the J end lost 4 bases, and 14 bases lay between the germline ends. The germline gives CDR1 KGHSH, CDR2 LQKENI. The CDR3 bases are TGTGCCAGCTCTCAAACAGGGGGGGCAGATACGCAGTATTTT. Encoded protein: CASSQTGGADTQYF.

The chain is built from TRBV28 and TRBJ2-1, with 9 positions matching TRBD2. CDR3 size: 17 residues. CDR1 and CDR2 from the germline V gene are MDHEN and SYDVKM. Unmatched junction bases numbered 9, after V lost 5 bases and J lost 1 base. CDR3 DNA: TGTGCCAGCAGTCCCCCAGGCGGGAGGGGTTCCTACAATGAGCAGTTCTTC. Amino acids: CASSPPGGRGSYNEQFF.

This chain links TRBV28 with TRBJ2-3, with no clear D. This CDR3 region has 14 residues. In germline, CDR1 is MDHEN, CDR2 SYDVKM. V was pared by 6 bases and J by 0 bases, with 10 bases between. CDR3 residues: CASSLDSSTDTQYF. CDR3 nucleotide sequence: TGTGCCAGCAGCCTAGACTCTAGCACAGATACGCAGTATTTT. Full variable domain (outside the CDR3, taken from reference TRBV28 and TRBJ2-3): DVKVTQSSRYLVKRTGEKVFLECVQDMDHENMFWYRQDPGLGLRLIYFSYDVKMKEKGDIPEGYSVSREKKERFSLILESASTNQTSMYLCASSLDSSTDTQYFGPGTRLTVL.

The chain links TRBV2 to TRBJ2-7; 8 nucleotides match TRBD1. CDR3 length: 14 amino acids. With 9 bases clipped from V and 3 bases from J, the junction kept 10 bases outside the gene matches. Per the germline V gene, CDR1 is SNHLY and CDR2 is FYNNEI. The CDR3 loop is CASIPGQDHYEQYF. The CDR3 DNA reads as TGTGCCAGTATCCCGGGACAGGACCACTACGAGCAGTACTTC.

Only a few counts were recorded for this clone. The rearrangement links TRBV5-1 to TRBJ2-2; TRBD2 might be the D (5 bases). Germline V gives CDR1 SGHRS, CDR2 YFSETQ. The CDR3 is made up of 12 amino acids. The V end was cut by 9 bases, the J end by 6 bases, with 12 bases between. The CDR3 DNA is TGCGCCACCGAAACGGGGTCCGGGGAGCTGTTTTTT. Amino acid sequence: CATETGSGELFF.

The rearrangement uses TRBV7-2 and TRBJ2-7, with D perhaps assigned TRBD1 or TRBD2 (5 bases each). Trimming shortened V by 3 bases and J by 7 bases, and 13 bases separated the two germline ends. The germline CDR1 and CDR2 sequences are SGHTA and FQGNSA. This CDR3 has 13 amino acids. CDR3 sequence: CASSFGTSGEQYF. CDR3 DNA sequence: TGTGCCAGCAGCTTTGGGACCTCTGGGGAGCAGTACTTC.

This clone was counted a single time. J is TRBJ1-1 and V is TRBV5-1; 10 positions match TRBD1. V lost 4 bases to trimming and J lost 5 bases; unmatched junction nucleotides: 5. Germline V lookup: CDR1 SGHRS, CDR2 YFSETQ. This CDR3 region has 14 residues. The CDR3: CASSRGQGGTEAFF. The CDR3 DNA reads as TGCGCCAGCAGCCGAGGACAGGGGGGAACTGAAGCTTTCTTT.

CDR3 nucleotide sequence: TGTGCCTCAGGGACGGAGTACGAGCAGTACTTC. Its translation is CASGTEYEQYF. This chain joins TRBV19 and TRBJ2-5, with D possibly called TRBD1 or TRBD2 (5 bases each). Near its end, the DNA agrees better with TRBJ2-7, so the J call may be wrong. CDR3 length: 11 residues. Germline CDR1 LNHDA, CDR2 SQIVND (reference sequence).

This chain links TRBV5-4 with TRBJ2-5, with D tentatively TRBD2 (7 bases). V was clipped by 4 bases and J by 1 base, with 20 bases between them. This CDR3 has 17 residues. Germline V gives CDR1 SGHNT, CDR2 YYREEE (reference sequence). CDR3 sequence reads: CASSPSLLRGGQETQYF. The CDR3 DNA sequence: TGTGCCAGCAGCCCCTCTCTCTTGAGGGGGGGCCAAGAGACCCAGTACTTC.

This chain connects TRBV4-2 to TRBJ2-7; 8 bases map to TRBD2. Germline CDR1 LGHNA, CDR2 YNFKEQ. The junction had 4 bases not matched to a gene; V was cut back by 0 bases and J by 3 bases. This CDR3 is built from 15 residues. The CDR3 sequence: CASSQEAGAIYEQYF. The CDR3 bases are TGTGCCAGCAGCCAAGAAGCGGGAGCAATCTACGAGCAGTACTTC.

This sequence joins TRBV4-2 and TRBJ2-7; no definite D call. The length of the CDR3 is 14 residues. V lost 0 bases to trimming and J lost 2 bases, with 8 bases between them. The V gene's germline CDR1 is LGHNA and CDR2 YNFKEQ. The CDR3 DNA reads as TGTGCCAGCAGCCAAGATAGCTCGACCTACGAGCAGTACTTC. This codes for CASSQDSSTYEQYF.

The V call is TRBV7-8, the J call TRBJ2-7; maybe TRBD2 (6 bases). The CDR3 is 17 amino acids. Trimming pared 5 bases from V and 0 bases from J, leaving 20 bases between. Germline V gives CDR1 SGHVS, CDR2 FQNEAQ. The DNA of the CDR3 is TGTGCCAGCAGCCCCTTCGGACTACCCAGGAGCTCCTACGAGCAGTACTTC. Translated: CASSPFGLPRSSYEQYF.

The chain is built from TRBV4-1 and TRBJ1-5; no firm D call. Trimming cost V 0 bases and J 5 bases, with 8 bases left between them. Germline V CDR1 and CDR2: MGHRA, YSYEKL. The CDR3 is 14 amino acids. The CDR3 reads CASSQDVRDQPQHF. CDR3 nucleotide sequence: TGCGCCAGCAGCCAAGATGTCAGAGATCAGCCCCAGCATTTT.